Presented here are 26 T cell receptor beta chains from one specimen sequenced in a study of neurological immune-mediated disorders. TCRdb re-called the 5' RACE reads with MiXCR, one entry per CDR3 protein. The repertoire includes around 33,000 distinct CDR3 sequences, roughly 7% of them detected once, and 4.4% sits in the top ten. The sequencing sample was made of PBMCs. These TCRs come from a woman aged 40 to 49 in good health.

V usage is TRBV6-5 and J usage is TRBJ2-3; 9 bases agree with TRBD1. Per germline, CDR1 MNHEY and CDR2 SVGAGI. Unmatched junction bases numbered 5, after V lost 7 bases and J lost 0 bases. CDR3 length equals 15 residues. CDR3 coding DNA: TGTGCCAGCAAAAACAGGGGGCCTAGCACAGATACGCAGTATTTT. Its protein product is CASKNRGPSTDTQYF.

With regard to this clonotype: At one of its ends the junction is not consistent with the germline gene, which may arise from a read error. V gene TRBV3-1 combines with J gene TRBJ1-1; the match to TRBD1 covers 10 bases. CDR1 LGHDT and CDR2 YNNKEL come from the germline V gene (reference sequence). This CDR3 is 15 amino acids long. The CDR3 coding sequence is TGTGCCATCAGCCTCGGGACAGGGGAGAACACTGAAGCTTTCTTT. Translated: CAISLGTGENTEAFF.

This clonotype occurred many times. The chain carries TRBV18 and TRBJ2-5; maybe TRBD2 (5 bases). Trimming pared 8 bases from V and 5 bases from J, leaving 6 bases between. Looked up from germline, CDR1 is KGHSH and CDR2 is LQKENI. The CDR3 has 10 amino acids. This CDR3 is CASEGETQYF. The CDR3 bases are TGTGCCAGCGAGGGCGAGACCCAGTACTTC.

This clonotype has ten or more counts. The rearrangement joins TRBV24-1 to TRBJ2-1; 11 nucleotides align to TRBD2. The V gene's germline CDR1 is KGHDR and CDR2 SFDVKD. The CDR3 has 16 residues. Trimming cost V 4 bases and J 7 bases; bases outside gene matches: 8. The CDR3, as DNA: TGTGCCACCAGTGAAAATAGCGGGGGGGCAAAAAATGAGCAGTTCTTC. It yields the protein CATSENSGGAKNEQFF.

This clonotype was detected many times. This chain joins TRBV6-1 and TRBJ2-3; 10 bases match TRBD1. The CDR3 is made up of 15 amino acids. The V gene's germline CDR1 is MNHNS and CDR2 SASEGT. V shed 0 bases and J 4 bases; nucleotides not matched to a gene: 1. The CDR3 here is CASSEATGGADTQYF. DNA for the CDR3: TGTGCCAGCAGTGAAGCGACAGGGGGCGCAGATACGCAGTATTTT.

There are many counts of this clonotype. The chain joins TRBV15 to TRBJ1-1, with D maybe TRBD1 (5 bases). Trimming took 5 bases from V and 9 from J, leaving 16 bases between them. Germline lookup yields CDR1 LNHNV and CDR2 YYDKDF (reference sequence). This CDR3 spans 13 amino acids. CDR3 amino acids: CATSARTPPQAFF. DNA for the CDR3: TGTGCCACCAGCGCTCGGACACCCCCCCAAGCTTTCTTT.

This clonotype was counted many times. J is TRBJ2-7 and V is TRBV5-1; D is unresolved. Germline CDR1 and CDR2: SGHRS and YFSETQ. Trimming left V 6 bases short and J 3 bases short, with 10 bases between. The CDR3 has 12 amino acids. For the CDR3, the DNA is TGCGCCAGCATAGGCGGTAACTACGAGCAGTACTTC. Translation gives CASIGGNYEQYF.

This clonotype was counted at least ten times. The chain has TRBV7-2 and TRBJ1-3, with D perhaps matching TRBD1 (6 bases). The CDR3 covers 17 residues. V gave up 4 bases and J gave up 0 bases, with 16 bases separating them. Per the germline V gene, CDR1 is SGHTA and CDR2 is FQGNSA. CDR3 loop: CASSSTRTGYSGNTIYF. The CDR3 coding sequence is TGTGCCAGCAGCTCTACCCGCACAGGGTACTCTGGAAACACCATATATTTT.

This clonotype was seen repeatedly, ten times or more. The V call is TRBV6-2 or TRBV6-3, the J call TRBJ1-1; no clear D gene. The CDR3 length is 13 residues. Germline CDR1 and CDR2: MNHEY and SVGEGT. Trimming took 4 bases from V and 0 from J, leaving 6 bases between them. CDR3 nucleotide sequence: TGTGCCAGCAGTTTTCTATTGAACACTGAAGCTTTCTTT. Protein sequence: CASSFLLNTEAFF.

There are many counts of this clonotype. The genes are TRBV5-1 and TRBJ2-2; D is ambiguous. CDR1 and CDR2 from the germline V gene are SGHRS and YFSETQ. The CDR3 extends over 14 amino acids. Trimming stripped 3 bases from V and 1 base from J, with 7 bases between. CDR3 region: CASSSHMNTGELFF. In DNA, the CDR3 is TGCGCCAGCAGCTCCCACATGAACACCGGGGAGCTGTTTTTT.

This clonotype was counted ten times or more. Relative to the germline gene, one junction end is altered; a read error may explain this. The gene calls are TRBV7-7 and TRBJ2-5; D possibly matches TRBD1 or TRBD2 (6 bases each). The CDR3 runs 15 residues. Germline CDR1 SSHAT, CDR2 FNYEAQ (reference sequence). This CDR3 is CASSLDGGPQETQYF. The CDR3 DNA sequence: TGTGCTAGCAGCTTAGACGGGGGCCCTCAAGAGACCCAGTACTTC. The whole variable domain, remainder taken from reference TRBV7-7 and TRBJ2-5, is GAGVSQSPRYKVTKRGQDVTLRCDPISSHATLYWYQQALGQGPEFLTYFNYEAQPDKSGLPSDRFSAERPEGSISTLTIQRTEQRDSAMYRCASSLDGGPQETQYFGPGTRLLVL.

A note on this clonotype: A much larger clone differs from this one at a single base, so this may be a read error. The CDR3 DNA reads as TGTGCCACCCTTGACAGGTGGCCGCGCTATGGCTACACCTTC. Translated, it gives CATLDRWPRYGYTF. The J gene is TRBJ1-2, the V gene TRBV6-2 or TRBV6-3; tentative D call: TRBD1 (6 bases). The CDR3 is made up of 14 amino acids. Germline V gives CDR1 MNHEY, CDR2 SVGEGT. Trimming pared 10 bases from V and 4 bases from J, leaving 19 bases between.

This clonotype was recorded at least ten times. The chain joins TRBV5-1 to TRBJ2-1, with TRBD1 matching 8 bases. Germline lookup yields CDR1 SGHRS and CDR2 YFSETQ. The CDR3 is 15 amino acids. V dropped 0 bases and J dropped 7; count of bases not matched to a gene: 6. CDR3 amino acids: CASSLVPRQGNEQFF. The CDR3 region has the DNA TGCGCCAGCAGCTTGGTTCCTAGACAGGGGAATGAGCAGTTCTTC.

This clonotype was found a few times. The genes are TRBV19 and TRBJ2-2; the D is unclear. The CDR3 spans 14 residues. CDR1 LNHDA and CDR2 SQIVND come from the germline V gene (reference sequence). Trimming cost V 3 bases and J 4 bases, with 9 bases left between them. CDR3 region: CASSIGAVTGELFF. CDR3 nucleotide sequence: TGTGCCAGTAGTATTGGAGCAGTCACCGGGGAGCTGTTTTTT. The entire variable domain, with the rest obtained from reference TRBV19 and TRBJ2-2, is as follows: DGGITQSPKYLFRKEGQNVTLSCEQNLNHDAMYWYRQDPGQGLRLIYYSQIVNDFQKGDIAEGYSVSREKKESFPLTVTSAQKNPTAFYLCASSIGAVTGELFFGEGSRLTVL.

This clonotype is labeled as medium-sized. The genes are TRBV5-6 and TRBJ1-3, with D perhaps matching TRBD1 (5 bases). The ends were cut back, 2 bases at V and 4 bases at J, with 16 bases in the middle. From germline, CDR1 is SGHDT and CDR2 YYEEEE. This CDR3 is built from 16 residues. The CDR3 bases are TGTGCCAGCAGCTTTCGGTCAGGGTATATGGGAAACACCATATATTTT. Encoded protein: CASSFRSGYMGNTIYF.

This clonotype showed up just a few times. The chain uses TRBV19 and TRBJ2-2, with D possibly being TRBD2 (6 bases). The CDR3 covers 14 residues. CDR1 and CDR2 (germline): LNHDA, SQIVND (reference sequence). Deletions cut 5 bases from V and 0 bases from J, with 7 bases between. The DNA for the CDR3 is TGTGCCAGTAGTTGGACTACGAACACCGGGGAGCTGTTTTTT. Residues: CASSWTTNTGELFF.

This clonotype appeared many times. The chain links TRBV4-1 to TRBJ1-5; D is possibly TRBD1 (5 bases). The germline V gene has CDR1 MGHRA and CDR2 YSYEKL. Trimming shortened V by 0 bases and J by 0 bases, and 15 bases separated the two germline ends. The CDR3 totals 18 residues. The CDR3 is CASSQDVSGINSNQPQHF. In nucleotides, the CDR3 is TGCGCCAGCAGCCAAGACGTTTCAGGGATTAATAGCAATCAGCCCCAGCATTTT.

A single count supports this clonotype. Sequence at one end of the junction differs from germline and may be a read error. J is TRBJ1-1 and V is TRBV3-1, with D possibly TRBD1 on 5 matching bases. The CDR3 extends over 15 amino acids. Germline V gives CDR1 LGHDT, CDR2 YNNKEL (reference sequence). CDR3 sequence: CASSQRDWGKGEAFF. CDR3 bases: TGTGCCAGTAGCCAAAGGGACTGGGGGAAAGGTGAAGCTTTCTTT.

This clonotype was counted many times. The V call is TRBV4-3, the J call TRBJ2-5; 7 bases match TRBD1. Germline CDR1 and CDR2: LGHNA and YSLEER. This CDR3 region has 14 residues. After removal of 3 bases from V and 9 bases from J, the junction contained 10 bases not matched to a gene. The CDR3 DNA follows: TGCGCCAGCAGCCAGACAGGGAAGGGGGATGCCCAGTACTTC. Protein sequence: CASSQTGKGDAQYF.

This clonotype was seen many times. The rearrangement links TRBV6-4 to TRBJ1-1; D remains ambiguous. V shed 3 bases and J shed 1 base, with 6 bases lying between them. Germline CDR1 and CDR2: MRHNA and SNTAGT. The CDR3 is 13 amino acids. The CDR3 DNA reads TGTGCCAGCAGTGAGTCCGGGAACACTGAAGCTTTCTTT. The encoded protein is CASSESGNTEAFF.

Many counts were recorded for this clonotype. CDR3 region: CSARDRTGNNSPLHF. CDR3 DNA sequence: TGCAGTGCTAGAGATCGGACAGGGAATAATTCACCCCTCCACTTT. The gene calls are TRBV20-1 and TRBJ1-6; 8 bases fit TRBD1. Per the germline V gene, CDR1 is DFQATT and CDR2 is SNEGSKA (reference sequence). This CDR3 contains 15 residues. The V and J ends lost 0 bases and 5 bases, in that order; junction bases with no gene match: 3.

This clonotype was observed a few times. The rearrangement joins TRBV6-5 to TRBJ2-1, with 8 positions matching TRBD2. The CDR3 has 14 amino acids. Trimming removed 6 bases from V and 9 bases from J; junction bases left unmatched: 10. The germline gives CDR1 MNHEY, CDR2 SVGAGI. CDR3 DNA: TGTGCCAGCAGCCCGGGACGGGGGGGTAGTGAGCAGTTCTTC. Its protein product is CASSPGRGGSEQFF.

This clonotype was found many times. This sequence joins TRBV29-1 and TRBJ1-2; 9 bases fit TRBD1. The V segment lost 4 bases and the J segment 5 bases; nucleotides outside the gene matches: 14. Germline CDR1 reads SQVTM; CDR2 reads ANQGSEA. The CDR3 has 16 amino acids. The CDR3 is CSVARLRQGGGYGYTF. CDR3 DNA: TGCAGCGTTGCCCGACTCCGACAGGGGGGGGGTTATGGCTACACCTTC.

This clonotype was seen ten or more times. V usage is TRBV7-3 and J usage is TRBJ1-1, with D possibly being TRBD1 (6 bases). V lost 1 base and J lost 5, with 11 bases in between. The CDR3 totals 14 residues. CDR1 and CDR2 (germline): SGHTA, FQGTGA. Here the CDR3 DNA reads TGTGCCAGCAGCTTAATAGGGGGAGGTACTGAAGCTTTCTTT. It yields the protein CASSLIGGGTEAFF.

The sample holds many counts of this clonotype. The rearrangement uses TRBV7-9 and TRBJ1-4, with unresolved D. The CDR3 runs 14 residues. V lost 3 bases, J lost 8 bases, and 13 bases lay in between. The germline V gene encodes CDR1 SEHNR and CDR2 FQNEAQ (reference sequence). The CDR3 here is CASSFRAVKEKLFF. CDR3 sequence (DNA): TGTGCCAGCAGCTTTAGGGCGGTAAAGGAAAAACTGTTTTTT.

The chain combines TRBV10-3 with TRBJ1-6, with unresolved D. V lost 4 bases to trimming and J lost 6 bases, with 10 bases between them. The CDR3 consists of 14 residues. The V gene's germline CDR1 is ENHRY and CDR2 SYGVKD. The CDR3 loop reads CAISAGVGNSPLHF. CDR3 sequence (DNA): TGTGCCATCAGTGCTGGGGTTGGTAATTCACCCCTCCACTTT.